This T cell receptor beta chain derives from a study of vaccination effects on CD4 cells after COVID-19. Assay used: immunoSEQ multiplex PCR; TCRdb lists only in-frame clones, some missing. The data show approximately 25,000 clones, roughly three quarters seen once. Of note for this clone: Its antigen is as yet unknown.

The germline CDR1 and CDR2 sequences are SGHVS and FNYEAQ. The CDR3 is 18 amino acids. J was trimmed by 0 bases and V by 5 bases; bases with no gene match: 9. ViraFEST assay sequencing came after antigen-specific CD4+ T cells were expanded with viral peptide pools. Subsequent to a culture period of 10 to 11 days, CD4+ T cells were isolated. Each participant was administered two doses of either the BNT162b2 or the mRNA-1273 vaccine. This TCR came from a human donor who received a COVID-19 vaccine. The sequencing here drew on CD4+ T cells from PBMCs cultured with SARS-CoV-2 spike peptides, taken after COVID-19 vaccination. The rearrangement links TRBV7-6 to TRBJ2-2; 10 nucleotides align to TRBD2. The chain's CDR3 is CASSPGASGSTNTGELFF. DNA for the CDR3: TGTGCCAGCAGCCCTGGGGCTAGCGGGAGTACGAACACCGGGGAGCTGTTTTTT.